These 18 T cell receptor beta chains originate from one sample sequenced in a study of Graves' ophthalmopathy and Graves' hyperthyroidism (dated 2018 in TCRdb). The run used an Illumina HiSeq 2000. TCR beta CDR3 regions were amplified from RNA transcripts for repertoire sequencing. The first round of RT-PCR was done with HTBI primers and the Qiagen OneStep RT-PCR kit, and was followed by a second round of multiplex PCR, then size selection and purification. The public reads were run again by TCRdb, first through fastp at Q25 and then through MiXCR, and only productive beta chains were kept. One record per CDR3 amino acid sequence lists the most common genes and DNA. This sample lists just over 600,000 distinct CDR3 sequences; about 24% were detected once. Around 6.9% of the sample comes from the top ten. The sample consisted of peripheral blood. The receptors stem from a woman between 18 and 29 years old with stable Graves' hyperthyroidism. Some clones in this sample may be carry-over from other donors' samples. Donor details come from another sample of the same person, matched by shared clones.

This clonotype was observed at least ten times. The V call is TRBV30, the J call TRBJ2-5, with TRBD1 as a possible D gene (6 bases). The CDR3 covers 13 residues. V was cut by 0 bases and J by 5 bases, with 10 bases left in between. Germline loops: CDR1 GTSNPN, CDR2 SVGIG (reference sequence). The CDR3 nucleotides read TGTGCCTGGAGTGTACAGGGTGGGGAGACCCAGTACTTC. It translates to CAWSVQGGETQYF.

The V gene is TRBV6-4, the J gene TRBJ2-3; 7 nucleotides line up with TRBD2. CDR3 length equals 19 residues. Trimming at V came to 7 bases and at J to 4 bases, leaving 23 bases not matched to a gene. Germline V gene sequence: CDR1 MRHNA, CDR2 SNTAGT. The CDR3 loop reads CASTALGGDYSEVPDTQYF. The CDR3 DNA reads TGTGCCAGCACTGCTCTGGGTGGGGACTATAGTGAAGTTCCAGATACGCAGTATTTT.

This clonotype occurred many times. The chain recombines TRBV6-6 with TRBJ1-2; 7 bases fit TRBD1. Germline V gene sequence: CDR1 MNHNY, CDR2 SVGAGI (reference sequence). The CDR3 is 13 residues long. V dropped 5 bases and J dropped 2; count of bases not matched to a gene: 2. In DNA form, the CDR3 reads TGTGCCAGCAGTACAGGGGAGAACTATGGCTACACCTTC. It translates to CASSTGENYGYTF.

This clonotype was seen at least ten times. The chain links TRBV20-1 to TRBJ2-5, with TRBD2 as a possible D gene (7 bases). The CDR3 has 14 residues. V was pared by 2 bases and J by 1 base, with 11 bases between. Germline lookup yields CDR1 DFQATT and CDR2 SNEGSKA (reference sequence). CDR3 nucleotides: TGCAGTGCTAGAATCCGGGGGGCCCAAGAGACCCAGTACTTC. Translation: CSARIRGAQETQYF.

This clonotype was counted at least ten times. This chain uses TRBV10-3 with TRBJ1-1; D unclear. Germline loops: CDR1 ENHRY, CDR2 SYGVKD. This CDR3 is 14 amino acids long. V lost 5 bases and J lost 2, with 12 bases in between. CDR3 protein: CAISSQRSNTEAFF. CDR3 bases: TGTGCCATCAGTTCACAGAGGTCAAACACTGAAGCTTTCTTT.

This clonotype was seen repeatedly, ten times or more. The chain recombines TRBV15 with TRBJ1-3, with 7 nucleotides matching TRBD1. The CDR3 has 16 amino acids. Germline V gene data show CDR1 as LNHNV and CDR2 as YYDKDF (reference sequence). V dropped 2 bases and J dropped 0; count of bases not matched to a gene: 4. CDR3 bases: TGTGCCACCAGCAGACAACAGGGGACCTCTGGAAACACCATATATTTT. This translates into CATSRQQGTSGNTIYF.

Ten or more counts support this clonotype. The rearrangement joins TRBV7-8 to TRBJ1-5; D is perhaps TRBD1 (5 bases). The CDR3 spans 14 residues. Germline V CDR1 and CDR2: SGHVS, FQNEAQ. Trimming took 5 bases from V and 5 from J, leaving 13 bases between them. CDR3 nucleotide sequence: TGTGCCAGCAGCCCGAGGGGACCCTATCAGCCCCAGCATTTT. Protein product: CASSPRGPYQPQHF.

This clonotype was counted ten times or more. The gene calls are TRBV19 and TRBJ2-7; the D gene is possibly TRBD2 (5 bases). The CDR3 covers 13 residues. V lost 5 bases, J lost 6 bases, and 14 bases lay in between. Germline CDR1 reads LNHDA; CDR2 reads SQIVND (reference sequence). The CDR3 loop is CASSLQLEAEQYF. In DNA form, the CDR3 reads TGTGCCAGTAGTCTCCAACTAGAAGCCGAGCAGTACTTC.

The chain employs TRBV28 and TRBJ2-2; 8 nucleotides agree with TRBD1. The V gene end was trimmed by 4 bases and the J gene end by 4 bases; junction bases not matched to a gene: 8. Germline lookup yields CDR1 MDHEN and CDR2 SYDVKM. This CDR3 is built from 16 residues. CDR3 nucleotide sequence: TGTGCCAGCAGTTCTGCAGGGGGCCAGGCCACCGGGGAGCTGTTTTTT. Its translation: CASSSAGGQATGELFF.

This clonotype came up many times. The V gene is TRBV28, the J gene TRBJ2-5; perhaps TRBD2 as D (5 bases). The CDR3 spans 15 residues. Looked up from germline, CDR1 is MDHEN and CDR2 is SYDVKM. The V gene lost 4 bases and the J gene lost 1 base, with 13 bases spanning the gap. CDR3 region: CASSSSVGSQETQYF. The CDR3 DNA reads as TGTGCCAGCAGTTCGAGTGTGGGGAGCCAAGAGACCCAGTACTTC.

This clonotype was recorded at least ten times. The CDR3, as DNA: TGCAGCGTCAACACCTTGAACACTGAAGCTTTCTTT. Translated, it gives CSVNTLNTEAFF. The genes are TRBV29-1 and TRBJ1-1; D is undetermined. Germline V gene lookup returns CDR1 SQVTM and CDR2 ANQGSEA. Deletions cut 6 bases from V and 0 bases from J, with 8 bases between. This CDR3 spans 12 amino acids.

On this clonotype itself: Compared with germline, one end of the junction differs, possibly owing to a read error. V is TRBV28 and J is TRBJ2-7; D perhaps matches TRBD1 (6 bases). The CDR3 has 13 amino acids. Germline CDR1 and CDR2: MDHEN and SYDVKM. DNA of the CDR3: TGTGCCAGCAGTTTCCACTCAACAGGGCCCCTAGACTTC. Its protein product is CASSFHSTGPLDF.

This clonotype was observed at least ten times. The V gene is TRBV2, the J gene TRBJ1-6; D gene unclear. Trimming removed 1 base from V and 10 bases from J, with 11 bases in between. CDR3 length: 14 residues. CDR1 and CDR2 from the germline V gene are SNHLY and FYNNEI. The CDR3 sequence: CASSEVPSTSPLHF. The DNA of the CDR3 is TGTGCCAGCAGTGAAGTGCCGTCAACCTCACCCCTCCACTTT.

Only a few counts were recorded for this clonotype. The chain is built from TRBV4-1 and TRBJ1-5; D not resolved. CDR3 size: 15 residues. Germline V gene sequence: CDR1 MGHRA, CDR2 YSYEKL. V gave up 0 bases and J gave up 4 bases, with 10 bases separating them. The CDR3 here is CASSQDGAANQPQHF. The CDR3 DNA is TGCGCCAGCAGCCAAGATGGAGCAGCTAATCAGCCCCAGCATTTT.

The V gene is TRBV29-1, the J gene TRBJ2-7; tentative D call: TRBD2 (5 bases). The germline V gene has CDR1 SQVTM and CDR2 ANQGSEA. This CDR3 is 12 amino acids long. V lost 5 bases to trimming and J lost 7 bases, with 15 bases between them. In DNA form, the CDR3 reads TGCAGCGTTCTCCTAGCCGGTATGGAGCAGTACTTC. Protein: CSVLLAGMEQYF.

This clonotype was picked up many times. The chain employs TRBV7-9 and TRBJ1-1; a possible D gene is TRBD1 (5 bases). Germline CDR1 is SEHNR and CDR2 is FQNEAQ (reference sequence). This CDR3 is 15 amino acids long. The V gene lost 2 bases and the J gene lost 4 bases, with 14 bases spanning the gap. CDR3 sequence (DNA): TGTGCCAGCAGCTTACTCGGGGCGGAGAGCACTGAAGCTTTCTTT. This translates into CASSLLGAESTEAFF.

Details on this clonotype: Given a much more abundant clone one base away, this may be a read error. This chain links TRBV28 with TRBJ2-5, with TRBD1 as a possible D gene (8 bases). CDR3 length equals 14 residues. From germline, CDR1 is MDHEN and CDR2 SYDVKM. The CDR3 DNA reads as TGTGCCAGCAGTTACAGGGGGGGGAAAGAGACCAAGTACTTC. Residues: CASSYRGGKETKYF. Variable domain in full (rest from reference TRBV28 and TRBJ2-5): DVKVTQSSRYLVKRTGEKVFLECVQDMDHENMFWYRQDPGLGLRLIYFSYDVKMKEKGDIPEGYSVSREKKERFSLILESASTNQTSMYLCASSYRGGKETKYFGPGTRLLVL.

There are many counts of this clonotype. This chain connects TRBV2 to TRBJ1-1, with a weak D call TRBD1 (6 bases). The CDR3 is 15 residues long. With 7 bases removed from V and 2 bases from J, the gap between germline ends came to 17 bases. Germline V gene sequence: CDR1 SNHLY, CDR2 FYNNEI. CDR3 bases: TGTGCCAGCAATTGGGGGGCGACGACTAACACTGAAGCTTTCTTT. Translation gives CASNWGATTNTEAFF.